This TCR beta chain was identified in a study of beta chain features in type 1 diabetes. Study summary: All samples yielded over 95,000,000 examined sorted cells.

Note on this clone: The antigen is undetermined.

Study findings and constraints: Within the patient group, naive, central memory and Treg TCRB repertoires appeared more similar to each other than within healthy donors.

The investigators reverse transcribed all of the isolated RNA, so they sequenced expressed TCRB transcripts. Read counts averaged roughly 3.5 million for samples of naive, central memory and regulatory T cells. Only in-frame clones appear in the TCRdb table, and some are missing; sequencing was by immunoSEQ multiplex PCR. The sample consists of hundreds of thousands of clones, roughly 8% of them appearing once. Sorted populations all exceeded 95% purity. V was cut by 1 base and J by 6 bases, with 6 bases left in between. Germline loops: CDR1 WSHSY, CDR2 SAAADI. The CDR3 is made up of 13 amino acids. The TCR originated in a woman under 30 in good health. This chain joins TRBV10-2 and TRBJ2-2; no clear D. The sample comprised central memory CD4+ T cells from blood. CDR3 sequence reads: CASSEFFPGELFF. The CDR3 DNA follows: TGCGCCAGCAGTGAGTTTTTTCCCGGGGAGCTGTTTTTT.